This entry is about one TCR beta chain. V shed 4 bases and J 0 bases; nucleotides not matched to a gene: 1. Germline V gene data show CDR1 as SGHNT and CDR2 as YYREEE (reference sequence). The CDR3 covers 15 residues. This sample stems from a study of shared clonotypes between healthy human individuals. Clones were sequenced by immunoSEQ multiplex PCR, and TCRdb holds only the in-frame ones, with some missing. The sample shows over 2 million clones, approximately 95% of them seen only once. The chain employs TRBV5-4 and TRBJ2-3, with 11 positions matching TRBD2. This clonotype was sampled from a man aged 18 to 30 in good health. Sequencing was carried out using naive CD4+ T cells sorted from blood. Subset given: CD45RA+ positively selected. The chain's CDR3 is CASSTSGRSTDTQYF. CDR3 bases: TGTGCCAGCAGCACTAGCGGGAGAAGCACAGATACGCAGTATTTT.